This is a list of T cell receptor beta chains from one sample in a study of T cells in Graves' hyperthyroidism and ophthalmopathy. In TCRdb, the multiplex PCR reads were re-called with MiXCR into one record per CDR3 protein. In the table there are about 350,000 distinct CDR3 sequences, 18% of which are singletons. Sequencing was carried out using blood. The receptor set was obtained from a middle-aged woman with Graves' ophthalmopathy. The CDR3 runs from the conserved cysteine through the conserved F or W. The D gene is left open where the match is weak. A clone size is listed for some rows: how often the clone was seen (once, few, many), or a class if it is expanded.

V gene: TRBV19; J gene: TRBJ1-2; D gene: NA; clone size: many; CDR3 protein: CASSITGQFNYGYTF; CDR3 DNA: TGTGCCAGTAGTATCACCGGCCAGTTTAACTATGGCTACACCTTC
V gene: TRBV5-1; J gene: TRBJ2-2; D gene: NA; clone size: many; CDR3 protein: CASSLDATGELFF; CDR3 DNA: TGCGCCAGCAGCTTGGATGCTACCGGGGAGCTGTTTTTT
V gene: TRBV19; J gene: TRBJ1-5; D gene: NA; clone size: many; CDR3 protein: CASRGGTQPQHF; CDR3 DNA: TGTGCCAGTAGAGGGGGTACTCAGCCCCAGCATTTT
V gene: TRBV20-1; J gene: TRBJ2-7; D gene: TRBD2; clone size: many; CDR3 protein: CSARRREEIYEQYF; CDR3 DNA: TGCAGTGCTAGAAGACGGGAGGAAATCTACGAGCAGTACTTC
V gene: TRBV28; J gene: TRBJ2-5; D gene: TRBD1; clone size: many; CDR3 protein: CASSERGLGQVLQETQYF; CDR3 DNA: TGTGCCAGCAGTGAAAGGGGGTTGGGACAGGTCCTCCAAGAGACCCAGTACTTC
V gene: TRBV6-1; J gene: TRBJ2-7; D gene: NA; clone size: NA; CDR3 protein: CASSVMASWALDEQYF; CDR3 DNA: TGTGCCAGCAGCGTAATGGCTAGTTGGGCCCTTGACGAGCAGTACTTC
V gene: TRBV5-1; J gene: TRBJ2-1; D gene: NA; clone size: many; CDR3 protein: CASSLVSVGMGAYNEQFF; CDR3 DNA: TGCGCCAGCAGCTTGGTTTCGGTTGGTATGGGGGCTTACAATGAGCAGTTCTTC
V gene: TRBV6-1; J gene: TRBJ2-7; D gene: NA; clone size: NA; CDR3 protein: CASLQSLGSYEQYF; CDR3 DNA: TGTGCCAGTTTACAGTCACTGGGGTCTTATGAGCAGTACTTC
V gene: TRBV6-1; J gene: TRBJ1-1; D gene: TRBD1; clone size: once; CDR3 protein: CASTPGTGFTEAFF; CDR3 DNA: TGTGCCAGCACCCCCGGGACAGGGTTCACTGAAGCTTTCTTT
V gene: TRBV6-4; J gene: TRBJ2-5; D gene: TRBD2; clone size: many; CDR3 protein: CASSDSSGRAEETQYF; CDR3 DNA: TGTGCCAGCAGTGACTCTAGCGGGAGGGCCGAGGAGACCCAGTACTTC
V gene: TRBV30; J gene: TRBJ2-2; D gene: TRBD1; clone size: many; CDR3 protein: CAWRRTGLGELFF; CDR3 DNA: TGTGCCTGGAGACGGACAGGGCTCGGGGAGCTGTTTTTT
V gene: TRBV20-1; J gene: TRBJ1-1; D gene: NA; clone size: many; CDR3 protein: CSARRLAAGEAFF; CDR3 DNA: TGCAGTGCTAGACGTTTGGCGGCAGGTGAAGCTTTCTTT
V gene: TRBV28; J gene: TRBJ1-1; D gene: NA; clone size: many; CDR3 protein: CASWQGWTEAFF; CDR3 DNA: TGTGCCAGCTGGCAGGGGTGGACTGAAGCTTTCTTT
V gene: TRBV19; J gene: TRBJ1-5; D gene: TRBD1; clone size: many; CDR3 protein: CASRTGFTYSNQPQHF; CDR3 DNA: TGTGCCAGTAGGACAGGGTTCACATATAGCAATCAGCCCCAGCATTTT
V gene: TRBV30; J gene: TRBJ2-5; D gene: NA; clone size: NA; CDR3 protein: CAVDSAPGTQYF; CDR3 DNA: TGTGCCGTAGACAGTGCTCCCGGGACCCAGTACTTC
V gene: TRBV7-8; J gene: TRBJ2-7; D gene: NA; clone size: many; CDR3 protein: CASTAGPGNHEQYF; CDR3 DNA: TGTGCCAGCACCGCCGGACCAGGGAACCACGAGCAGTACTTC
V gene: TRBV15; J gene: TRBJ2-2; D gene: NA; clone size: many; CDR3 protein: CATSREVVPGELFF; CDR3 DNA: TGTGCCACCAGCAGAGAGGTAGTTCCCGGGGAGCTGTTTTTT
V gene: TRBV6-5; J gene: TRBJ2-5; D gene: NA; clone size: many; CDR3 protein: CASSYSLGRKETQYF; CDR3 DNA: TGTGCCAGCAGTTACTCGCTAGGGAGGAAAGAGACCCAGTACTTC
V gene: TRBV6-2/TRBV6-3; J gene: TRBJ1-1; D gene: NA; clone size: many; CDR3 protein: CASSYPNNREGNTEAFF; CDR3 DNA: TGTGCCAGCAGTTACCCTAACAACAGGGAAGGAAACACTGAAGCTTTCTTT
V gene: TRBV12-3/TRBV12-4; J gene: TRBJ2-2; D gene: NA; clone size: NA; CDR3 protein: CASSLIPAAGELFF; CDR3 DNA: TGTGCCAGCAGTTTAATCCCGGCGGCCGGGGAGCTGTTTTTT
V gene: TRBV11-3; J gene: TRBJ2-7; D gene: NA; clone size: many; CDR3 protein: CASSLDGVTYEQYF; CDR3 DNA: TGTGCCAGCAGCTTAGACGGCGTAACCTACGAGCAGTACTTC
V gene: TRBV6-1; J gene: TRBJ1-6; D gene: NA; clone size: NA; CDR3 protein: CASSTGHGNSPLHF; CDR3 DNA: TGTGCCAGCAGTACGGGGCACGGTAATTCACCCCTCCACTTT
V gene: TRBV11-2; J gene: TRBJ2-7; D gene: NA; clone size: NA; CDR3 protein: CASSLEAGMGYEQYF; CDR3 DNA: TGTGCCAGCAGCTTAGAGGCAGGGATGGGCTACGAGCAGTACTTC
V gene: TRBV6-1; J gene: TRBJ1-2; D gene: TRBD1; clone size: many; CDR3 protein: CASSRDRGYYGYTF; CDR3 DNA: TGTGCCAGCAGCAGAGACAGGGGTTACTATGGCTACACCTTC
V gene: TRBV12-3/TRBV12-4; J gene: TRBJ2-7; D gene: NA; clone size: NA; CDR3 protein: CASRLQGFYEQYF; CDR3 DNA: TGTGCCAGCAGGCTACAGGGTTTCTACGAGCAGTACTTC
V gene: TRBV28; J gene: TRBJ2-7; D gene: NA; clone size: many; CDR3 protein: CASCPVSLLDEQYF; CDR3 DNA: TGTGCCAGCTGTCCGGTTTCCCTCCTGGACGAGCAGTACTTC
V gene: TRBV10-3; J gene: TRBJ1-1; D gene: NA; clone size: many; CDR3 protein: CAINDGNTEAFF; CDR3 DNA: TGTGCCATCAACGACGGGAACACTGAAGCTTTCTTT
V gene: TRBV11-1; J gene: TRBJ2-4; D gene: NA; clone size: many; CDR3 protein: CASSSRGGRRISGNIQYF; CDR3 DNA: TGTGCCAGCAGCTCCCGTGGTGGCAGGCGGATTTCGGGGAACATTCAGTACTTC
V gene: TRBV9; J gene: TRBJ1-2; D gene: NA; clone size: many; CDR3 protein: CASSDMGGYTF; CDR3 DNA: TGTGCCAGCAGCGATATGGGTGGCTACACCTTC
V gene: TRBV27; J gene: TRBJ2-7; D gene: TRBD1; clone size: many; CDR3 protein: CASSPWGTGVPYEQYF; CDR3 DNA: TGTGCCAGCAGTCCATGGGGGACAGGGGTCCCCTACGAGCAGTACTTC
V gene: TRBV6-1; J gene: TRBJ2-7; D gene: TRBD2; clone size: NA; CDR3 protein: CASSVQLAGGSEQYF; CDR3 DNA: TGTGCCAGCAGTGTACAACTAGCGGGGGGCAGCGAGCAGTACTTC
V gene: TRBV24-1; J gene: TRBJ1-2; D gene: NA; clone size: many; CDR3 protein: CATSDGRGPDGYTF; CDR3 DNA: TGTGCCACCAGTGATGGTAGGGGACCGGATGGCTACACCTTC
V gene: TRBV4-1; J gene: TRBJ1-1; D gene: NA; clone size: many; CDR3 protein: CASGGGSDTEAFF; CDR3 DNA: TGCGCCAGCGGGGGAGGGAGTGACACTGAAGCTTTCTTT
V gene: TRBV6-1; J gene: TRBJ1-2; D gene: TRBD1; clone size: few; CDR3 protein: CASSPRQGAGDGYTF; CDR3 DNA: TGTGCCAGCAGTCCAAGACAGGGGGCGGGAGATGGCTACACCTTC
V gene: TRBV28; J gene: TRBJ1-6; D gene: NA; clone size: many; CDR3 protein: CASSFGVGNSPLHF; CDR3 DNA: TGTGCCAGCAGTTTTGGGGTGGGGAATTCACCCCTCCACTTT
V gene: TRBV11-2; J gene: TRBJ1-1; D gene: NA; clone size: many; CDR3 protein: CASSVTIVKNTEAFF; CDR3 DNA: TGTGCCAGCAGCGTAACGATAGTTAAGAACACTGAAGCTTTCTTT
V gene: TRBV6-5; J gene: TRBJ2-7; D gene: NA; clone size: many; CDR3 protein: CASSRGQVTYEQYF; CDR3 DNA: TGTGCCAGCAGCCGAGGGCAGGTTACCTACGAGCAGTACTTC
V gene: TRBV7-6; J gene: TRBJ2-7; D gene: TRBD2; clone size: many; CDR3 protein: CASSLERPGLAASKQYF; CDR3 DNA: TGTGCCAGCAGCTTAGAGCGCCCCGGACTAGCGGCGAGTAAGCAGTACTTC
V gene: TRBV6-5; J gene: TRBJ2-7; D gene: NA; clone size: many; CDR3 protein: CASSSTSYEQYF; CDR3 DNA: TGTGCCAGCAGTTCGACATCCTACGAGCAGTACTTC
V gene: TRBV5-6; J gene: TRBJ1-1; D gene: TRBD1; clone size: many; CDR3 protein: CASSPPGQIFMNTEAFF; CDR3 DNA: TGTGCCAGCAGCCCACCGGGACAGATCTTTATGAACACTGAAGCTTTCTTT
V gene: TRBV11-2; J gene: TRBJ1-2; D gene: NA; clone size: many; CDR3 protein: CASSTYRESDGYTF; CDR3 DNA: TGTGCCAGCAGTACGTACAGGGAAAGTGATGGCTACACCTTC
V gene: TRBV20-1; J gene: TRBJ2-7; D gene: TRBD2; clone size: many; CDR3 protein: CSARDDSGSGYEQYF; CDR3 DNA: TGCAGTGCTAGAGATGATAGCGGGAGTGGCTACGAGCAGTACTTC
V gene: TRBV28; J gene: TRBJ1-2; D gene: NA; clone size: once; CDR3 protein: CASSIHQQVTRGYGYTF; CDR3 DNA: TGTGCCAGCAGTATCCACCAGCAAGTAACCAGAGGGTATGGCTACACCTTC
V gene: TRBV28; J gene: TRBJ1-6; D gene: NA; clone size: NA; CDR3 protein: CASSSGGLEPLHF; CDR3 DNA: TGTGCCAGCAGCAGCGGGGGGCTCGAACCCCTCCACTTT
V gene: TRBV20-1; J gene: TRBJ2-7; D gene: TRBD1; clone size: many; CDR3 protein: CSAQGTPSYEQYF; CDR3 DNA: TGCAGTGCACAGGGGACCCCCTCCTACGAGCAGTACTTC
V gene: TRBV12-5; J gene: TRBJ1-1; D gene: NA; clone size: NA; CDR3 protein: CASRPGASNTEAFF; CDR3 DNA: TGTGCTAGTCGCCCAGGGGCCTCGAACACTGAAGCTTTCTTT
V gene: TRBV20-1; J gene: TRBJ2-7; D gene: TRBD2; clone size: many; CDR3 protein: CSARIAGGEQYF; CDR3 DNA: TGCAGTGCTAGAATTGCGGGGGGCGAGCAGTACTTC
V gene: TRBV7-6; J gene: TRBJ1-5; D gene: NA; clone size: few; CDR3 protein: CASSEGGGIGQPQHF; CDR3 DNA: TGTGCCAGCAGCGAAGGGGGGGGGATAGGGCAGCCCCAGCATTTT
V gene: TRBV29-1; J gene: TRBJ2-7; D gene: TRBD1; clone size: many; CDR3 protein: CSARDRFSSYEQYF; CDR3 DNA: TGCAGCGCCAGGGACAGATTCTCCTCCTACGAGCAGTACTTC
V gene: TRBV6-6; J gene: TRBJ1-5; D gene: TRBD1; clone size: many; CDR3 protein: CASNLPKTGGAGRNQPQHF; CDR3 DNA: TGTGCCAGCAACCTCCCTAAGACAGGGGGCGCCGGACGCAATCAGCCCCAGCATTTT
V gene: TRBV5-1; J gene: TRBJ1-5; D gene: NA; clone size: many; CDR3 protein: CASSLIPGQPQHF; CDR3 DNA: TGCGCCAGCAGCTTGATCCCGGGCCAGCCCCAGCATTTT
V gene: TRBV28; J gene: TRBJ1-5; D gene: NA; clone size: many; CDR3 protein: CASSFGGPQPQHF; CDR3 DNA: TGTGCCAGCAGTTTCGGGGGACCTCAGCCCCAGCATTTT
V gene: TRBV9; J gene: TRBJ1-1; D gene: TRBD1; clone size: NA; CDR3 protein: CASSERDRVGMNTEAFF; CDR3 DNA: TGTGCCAGCAGCGAGCGGGACAGGGTAGGGATGAACACTGAAGCTTTCTTT
V gene: TRBV6-1; J gene: TRBJ1-3; D gene: NA; clone size: many; CDR3 protein: CASSEYPGGTGSGNTIYF; CDR3 DNA: TGTGCCAGCAGTGAATACCCGGGAGGGACGGGCTCTGGAAACACCATATATTTT
V gene: TRBV6-1; J gene: TRBJ2-1; D gene: TRBD2; clone size: many; CDR3 protein: CASSLAVGHEQFF; CDR3 DNA: TGTGCCAGCAGTCTAGCGGTTGGCCATGAGCAGTTCTTC